This is a list of T cell receptor beta chains from one sample in a study of human T cells and chemical hapten exposure. Via MiXCR, TCRdb re-called the RACE reads, giving one row per CDR3 protein. This sample has some 91,000 distinct CDR3 sequences, with 12% found just once. Sequencing was performed on whole blood, taken in connection with sensitization to the hapten diphenylcyclopropenone (DPC). These receptors originate from a woman in her thirties or forties with alopecia areata. Some clones in this sample may be carry-over from other donors' samples. CDR3s include the opening cysteine and the closing phenylalanine or tryptophan. D genes are given only for firm matches. The size field is filled for only some rows; it gives once, few, many or a size class.

TRBV5-8	TRBJ2-7	TRBD2	few	CASRIIGGLAGGPTYEQYF	TGTGCCAGCAGGATAATAGGGGGACTAGCGGGAGGGCCGACCTACGAGCAGTACTTC
TRBV12-3/TRBV12-4	TRBJ2-7	TRBD1	few	CASGGTGKGEQYF	TGTGCCAGCGGGGGGACAGGGAAAGGCGAGCAGTACTTC
TRBV7-2	TRBJ2-2	.	.	CTSSPWGTSNTGELFF	TGTACCAGCAGCCCCTGGGGGACTTCGAACACCGGGGAGCTGTTTTTT
TRBV7-6	TRBJ2-1	.	few	CASSLVENEQFF	TGTGCCAGCAGCTTAGTGGAGAATGAGCAGTTCTTC
TRBV7-2	TRBJ2-5	TRBD2	many	CASSLPGRVETQYF	TGTGCCAGCAGCTTACCAGGGAGGGTAGAGACCCAGTACTTC
TRBV29-1	TRBJ2-2	.	few	CSVVGWGAGELFF	TGCAGCGTCGTAGGTTGGGGGGCCGGGGAGCTGTTTTTT
TRBV28	TRBJ2-7	.	many	CASRDSTTAYYEQYF	TGTGCCAGCAGGGATTCCACGACAGCTTACTACGAGCAGTACTTC
TRBV27	TRBJ2-1	TRBD2	.	CASALAELYNEQFF	TGTGCCAGCGCTCTAGCGGAACTGTACAATGAGCAGTTCTTC
TRBV27	TRBJ1-4	.	.	CASRWTAQNNEKLFF	TGTGCCAGCAGGTGGACCGCACAGAATAATGAAAAACTGTTTTTT
TRBV20-1	TRBJ2-2	TRBD1	many	CSARDATGGKTGELFF	TGCAGTGCTAGAGATGCGACAGGGGGTAAAACCGGGGAGCTGTTTTTT
TRBV28	TRBJ2-1	TRBD1	many	CASRKDRDIYNEQFF	TGTGCCAGCCGTAAGGACAGGGACATCTACAATGAGCAGTTCTTC
TRBV24-1	TRBJ1-5	.	.	CATGENSNQPQHF	TGTGCCACCGGGGAGAATAGCAATCAGCCCCAGCATTTT
TRBV18	TRBJ2-1	TRBD2	many	CASSLNALAGSYNEQFF	TGTGCCAGCTCACTCAACGCCCTAGCGGGATCTTACAATGAGCAGTTCTTC
TRBV7-2	TRBJ2-3	TRBD1	few	CASSSPGGGNTQYF	TGTGCCAGCAGTTCGCCAGGGGGCGGTAATACGCAGTATTTT
TRBV5-5	TRBJ2-7	.	few	CASSLVAVSSYEQYF	TGTGCCAGCAGCTTGGTGGCAGTTAGCTCCTACGAGCAGTACTTC
TRBV29-1	TRBJ2-1	.	few	CSVEGRVHYNEQFF	TGCAGCGTTGAAGGGCGGGTACACTACAATGAGCAGTTCTTC
TRBV29-1	TRBJ1-6	TRBD1	few	CSVRDRANSPLHF	TGCAGCGTTAGGGACAGGGCCAATTCACCCCTCCACTTT
TRBV3-1	TRBJ1-6	.	.	CASSQGQNNSPLHF	TGTGCCAGCAGCCAAGGACAGAATAATTCACCCCTCCACTTT
TRBV29-1	TRBJ2-7	.	many	CSVGLGGGEQYF	TGCAGCGTTGGACTCGGCGGTGGGGAGCAGTACTTC
TRBV28	TRBJ2-4	.	.	CASVLRGTQYF	TGTGCCAGCGTACTCCGGGGGACTCAGTACTTC
TRBV6-5	TRBJ1-5	TRBD1	.	CASRRWTGEDQPQHF	TGTGCCAGCAGAAGGTGGACAGGAGAAGATCAGCCCCAGCATTTT
TRBV12-3/TRBV12-4	TRBJ1-2	.	few	CASSQTLQGPYGYTF	TGTGCCAGCAGCCAAACTTTACAGGGCCCCTATGGCTACACCTTC
TRBV2	TRBJ2-5	.	few	CAISDQETQYF	TGTGCCATTAGCGACCAAGAGACCCAGTACTTC
TRBV5-4	TRBJ2-1	.	few	CASSLSGLPYNEQFF	TGTGCCAGCAGCTTATCAGGGCTCCCTTACAATGAGCAGTTCTTC
TRBV7-9	TRBJ1-3	TRBD1	many	CASSLDREGNTIYF	TGTGCCAGCAGCCTAGACAGGGAAGGAAACACCATATATTTT
TRBV5-6	TRBJ1-1	.	.	CASTGVAEAFF	TGTGCCAGTACGGGGGTCGCTGAAGCTTTCTTT
TRBV28	TRBJ2-7	TRBD2	many	CASRTSGNSYEQYF	TGTGCCAGTAGGACTAGCGGGAACTCCTACGAGCAGTACTTC
TRBV6-6	TRBJ2-5	.	few	CAGGRAETQYF	TGTGCTGGGGGGCGGGCAGAGACCCAGTACTTC
TRBV6-5	TRBJ2-5	.	many	CASRRPGAGETQYF	TGTGCCAGCAGAAGGCCAGGGGCTGGAGAGACCCAGTACTTC